A selection of T cell receptor beta chains follows, all from one sample in a study of identical twins. MiXCR, run by TCRdb on the 5' RACE reads, gives a single entry per CDR3 protein. The table includes some 760,000 distinct CDR3 sequences, roughly 18% detected once. These data were also filed under a second study, of T cells expressing NK-cell markers.

Material for sequencing was PBMCs. The source of these receptors is a young woman in good health. Both conserved end residues are part of each CDR3. Each record gives: clone size, J gene, D gene, V gene, CDR3 DNA, CDR3 protein. D genes are given only for firm matches. Expanded clones are given a class, and other clones once, few, many or no size at all.

size: -
J: TRBJ2-1
D: -
V: TRBV29-1
DNA: TGCAGCGTTGACAAGGGCTACAATGAGCAGTTCTTC
CDR3: CSVDKGYNEQFF

size: few
J: TRBJ1-2
D: -
V: TRBV12-3/TRBV12-4
DNA: TGTGCCAGCAGGAGAACAGATCCAGCCTCCGGCTACACCTTC
CDR3: CASRRTDPASGYTF

size: few
J: TRBJ2-1
D: -
V: TRBV10-3
DNA: TGTGCCATCAGTGACGTTAGCGGTGCCCACTACAATGAGCAGTTCTTC
CDR3: CAISDVSGAHYNEQFF

size: few
J: TRBJ2-3
D: -
V: TRBV29-1
DNA: TGCAGCGTTGTCGGGTTTCAAAGGAATACGCAGTATTTT
CDR3: CSVVGFQRNTQYF

size: -
J: TRBJ2-3
D: -
V: TRBV5-1
DNA: TGCGCCAGCAGCTTCCGACCCCCACAGAGTGGAGACACAGATACGCAGTATTTT
CDR3: CASSFRPPQSGDTDTQYF

size: -
J: TRBJ2-2
D: -
V: TRBV30
DNA: TGTGCCTGGACCAGCAACGGCGGGGAGCTGTTTTTT
CDR3: CAWTSNGGELFF

size: -
J: TRBJ2-3
D: -
V: TRBV13
DNA: TGTGCCAGCAGCTTAGGAGCGATTACGCAGTATTTT
CDR3: CASSLGAITQYF

size: many
J: TRBJ1-1
D: -
V: TRBV5-1
DNA: TGCGCCAGCAGCACCCCGGGGCGCCAGAACACTGAAGCTTTCTTT
CDR3: CASSTPGRQNTEAFF

size: few
J: TRBJ2-1
D: TRBD2
V: TRBV5-1
DNA: TGCGCCAGCAGCTTGTCAGCGGGAGGTTCCTACAATGAGCAGTTCTTC
CDR3: CASSLSAGGSYNEQFF

size: -
J: TRBJ2-7
D: -
V: TRBV2
DNA: TGTGCCAGCAGGATCGCACAGGGCTCCTACGAGCAGTACTTC
CDR3: CASRIAQGSYEQYF

size: -
J: TRBJ1-5
D: TRBD1
V: TRBV5-1
DNA: TGCGCCAGGGGGACAGTTAGCAATCAGCCCCAGCATTTT
CDR3: CARGTVSNQPQHF

size: -
J: TRBJ2-2
D: -
V: TRBV5-1
DNA: TGCGCCAGCAGCTTCTACGGGAACGCGAACACCGGGGAGCTGTTTTTT
CDR3: CASSFYGNANTGELFF

size: few
J: TRBJ1-2
D: TRBD1
V: TRBV12-3/TRBV12-4
DNA: TGTGCCAGCAGACGCGGAGGACAGGGAGGACATGGCTACACCTTC
CDR3: CASRRGGQGGHGYTF

size: few
J: TRBJ1-1
D: -
V: TRBV6-2/TRBV6-3
DNA: TGTGCCAGAGAACAAGGGGAAAGGGCTTTCTTT
CDR3: CAREQGERAFF

size: -
J: TRBJ2-3
D: TRBD2
V: TRBV7-2
DNA: TGTGCCAGCAGGTTAGGACTAGCAAGCACAGATACGCAGTATTTT
CDR3: CASRLGLASTDTQYF

size: -
J: TRBJ2-7
D: TRBD1
V: TRBV6-1
DNA: TGTGCCAGCAGTCAGACAGGGGGGAGCTCCTACGAGCAGTACTTC
CDR3: CASSQTGGSSYEQYF

size: -
J: TRBJ2-7
D: -
V: TRBV7-9
DNA: TGTGCCAGCAGCTATTCGACACGTCCCGGGGCCTCCTACGAGCAGTACTTC
CDR3: CASSYSTRPGASYEQYF

size: -
J: TRBJ2-3
D: -
V: TRBV10-3
DNA: TGTGCCATCAGCCCGGGGGCGGAACAAACAGATACGCAGTATTTT
CDR3: CAISPGAEQTDTQYF

size: few
J: TRBJ2-1
D: TRBD2
V: TRBV20-1
DNA: TGCAGTGCTACAAGACTAGCCAGAGGATCCTACAATGAGCAGTTCTTC
CDR3: CSATRLARGSYNEQFF

size: many
J: TRBJ1-6
D: -
V: TRBV12-3/TRBV12-4
DNA: TGTGCCAGCAGTTCCAATTCACCCCTCCACTTT
CDR3: CASSSNSPLHF

size: -
J: TRBJ2-4
D: TRBD1
V: TRBV10-3
DNA: TGTGCCATCAGTGAGTCGCGACAGGGGGCGATCATTCAGTACTTC
CDR3: CAISESRQGAIIQYF

size: few
J: TRBJ2-5
D: -
V: TRBV12-3/TRBV12-4
DNA: TGTGCCAGCAGCCCTGGACAACTGAGAGAGACCCAGTACTTC
CDR3: CASSPGQLRETQYF

size: many
J: TRBJ2-7
D: -
V: TRBV20-1
DNA: TGCAGTGCTAGTAGGGGTTTGCCCTACGAGCAGTACTTC
CDR3: CSASRGLPYEQYF

size: few
J: TRBJ2-7
D: -
V: TRBV20-1
DNA: TGCAGTGCCGTCGAGGGAGGACGGGTCGAGCAGTACTTC
CDR3: CSAVEGGRVEQYF

size: few
J: TRBJ2-1
D: -
V: TRBV20-1
DNA: TGCAGTGCAGGTGCCCCGAGCTCCTACAATGAGCAGTTCTTC
CDR3: CSAGAPSSYNEQFF